Below, one T cell receptor beta chain is given with its context. Its antigen is not known. These data are taken from a study of cytomegalovirus exposure and HLA in healthy donors. Study background: HLA-typed donors were the source of some 85 million unique TCRs, which an early data release held.

The CDR3 extends over 12 amino acids. V lost 1 base, J lost 12 bases, and 13 bases lay in between. Germline V gene lookup returns CDR1 SEHNR and CDR2 FQNEAQ (reference sequence). Primers for the PCR totalled 60 Vbeta and 13 Jbeta. Repertoires were generated with immunoSEQ multiplex PCR, while TCRdb's copy carries only in-frame clones and drops some. The profile shows under 150,000 clones, around 78% of them singletons. Overall study findings and caveats: Reported results showed that the classifier diagnosed cytomegalovirus status with high specificity and sensitivity. Cytomegalovirus-associated TCR beta chains were listed, numbering around 150.

The source of this sequence is a female donor in good health and CMV-seropositive. The sequenced sample was PBMCs. V and J are TRBV7-9 and TRBJ2-7, with D unresolved. CDR3 nucleotides: TGTGCCAGCAGCTTAGAGAACGGGTCCCTGTACTTC. Encoded protein: CASSLENGSLYF. The whole variable domain, filled in from reference TRBV7-9 and TRBJ2-7, reads DTGVSQNPRHKITKRGQNVTFRCDPISEHNRLYWYRQTLGQGPEFLTYFQNEAQLEKSRLLSDRFSAERPKGSFSTLEIQRTEQGDSAMYLCASSLENGSLYFGPGTRLTVT.